The 21 T cell receptor beta chains below come from one sample, sequenced in a study of blood T cell repertoires in COVID-19. The method was immunoSEQ multiplex PCR; TCRdb's version includes in-frame clones alone and lacks a portion of them. The sample has over 70,000 clones; roughly 85% are singletons. The sample comprised peripheral blood. Receptors originate from a man aged 55 to 70 with COVID-19, enrolled during active disease.

CDR3 in amino acids: CASSFDRNQPQHF. The CDR3 DNA follows: TGTGCCAGCAGTTTTGACAGGAATCAGCCCCAGCATTTT. This sequence joins TRBV12-3 or TRBV12-4 and TRBJ1-5, with a weak D call TRBD1 (6 bases). The CDR3 covers 13 residues. V gave up 3 bases and J gave up 4 bases, with 7 bases separating them.

This sequence joins TRBV7-2 and TRBJ2-4; TRBD1 agrees at 8 bases. V lost 5 bases, J lost 6 bases, and 6 bases stayed unmatched. The CDR3 runs to 14 residues. Germline lookup yields CDR1 SGHTA and CDR2 FQGNSA. CDR3: CASSDRGYGNIQYF. The CDR3 coding sequence is TGTGCCAGCAGCGACAGGGGTTACGGAAACATTCAGTACTTC.

The chain couples TRBV6-5 to TRBJ2-3, with TRBD2 matching over 10 bases. V shed 6 bases and J 2 bases; nucleotides not matched to a gene: 5. The germline V gene encodes CDR1 MNHEY and CDR2 SVGAGI. The CDR3 is made up of 15 amino acids. CDR3 sequence (DNA): TGTGCCAGCAGGAATGGACTAGCGGACACAGATACGCAGTATTTT. This gives the protein CASRNGLADTDTQYF.

The J gene is TRBJ1-1, the V gene TRBV5-4; maybe TRBD1 (6 bases). Trimming stripped 0 bases from V and 0 bases from J, with 12 bases between. CDR1 and CDR2 (germline): SGHNT, YYREEE (reference sequence). The CDR3 sequence is 16 residues long. CDR3 DNA sequence: TGTGCCAGCAGCTTGGGCTATACAGGGTTGAACACTGAAGCTTTCTTT. Amino acids: CASSLGYTGLNTEAFF.

This clone was picked up one time. The chain is built from TRBV7-3 and TRBJ2-1; 7 nucleotides line up with TRBD1. With V trimmed by 5 bases and J by 4 bases, 2 bases remained unmatched. The CDR3 totals 13 residues. Germline CDR1 reads SGHTA; CDR2 reads FQGTGA. Here the CDR3 reads CASSMTGYNEQFF. DNA for the CDR3: TGTGCCAGCAGCATGACAGGGTACAATGAGCAGTTCTTC.

This chain joins TRBV19 and TRBJ1-6, with a weak D call TRBD1 (5 bases). V shed 3 bases and J shed 6 bases, with 9 bases lying between them. The CDR3 loop spans 14 amino acids. The germline CDR1 and CDR2 sequences are LNHDA and SQIVND (reference sequence). The CDR3 here is CASSITQGNSPLHF. DNA for the CDR3: TGTGCCAGTAGTATTACGCAGGGTAATTCACCCCTCCACTTT.

The chain has TRBV3-1 (or the pseudogene TRBV3-2) and TRBJ2-7, with TRBD2 identical over 7 bases. With V trimmed by 1 base and J by 2 bases, 8 bases remained unmatched. CDR3 length: 16 residues. Per germline, CDR1 LGHDT and CDR2 YNNKEL (reference sequence). The CDR3 here is CASSQGWASGAYEQYF. DNA of the CDR3: TGTGCCAGCAGCCAAGGGTGGGCCAGCGGGGCCTACGAGCAGTACTTC.

The V call is TRBV7-9, the J call TRBJ1-1; D gene uncertain. The CDR3 extends over 13 amino acids. Germline V gene data show CDR1 as SEHNR and CDR2 as FQNEAQ (reference sequence). V was pared by 0 bases and J by 10 bases, with 12 bases between. The CDR3 nucleotides are TGTGCCAGCAGCTTAGCACAGCCAAAGGTAGCTTTCTTT. The encoded protein is CASSLAQPKVAFF.

The chain combines TRBV6-5 with TRBJ2-3, with TRBD2 matching 13 bases. Germline CDR1 is MNHEY and CDR2 is SVGAGI. V dropped 4 bases and J dropped 5; count of bases not matched to a gene: 3. This CDR3 is built from 15 residues. CDR3 amino acids: CASSSGLAGLDTQYF. CDR3 sequence (DNA): TGTGCCAGCAGTTCGGGACTAGCGGGATTAGATACGCAGTATTTT.

The chain combines TRBV30 with TRBJ1-5; a possible D gene is TRBD1 (6 bases). CDR3 length equals 13 residues. Germline V gene data show CDR1 as GTSNPN and CDR2 as SVGIG (reference sequence). V was clipped by 8 bases and J by 2 bases, with 13 bases between them. This chain's CDR3 is CAGGGGGNQPQHF. The DNA for the CDR3 is TGTGCCGGGGGCGGGGGTGGCAATCAGCCCCAGCATTTT.

The chain joins TRBV7-9 to TRBJ2-7, with D tentatively TRBD2 (7 bases). V was cut by 5 bases and J by 6 bases, with 20 bases left in between. Germline loops: CDR1 SEHNR, CDR2 FQNEAQ (reference sequence). The length of the CDR3 is 15 residues. CDR3 sequence reads: CASSPSSGGGSEQYF. Written as DNA, the CDR3 is TGTGCCAGCAGCCCATCTAGCGGAGGGGGATCCGAGCAGTACTTC.

This clone has just a few counts. The sample contains more than one DNA sequence encoding this CDR3. V is TRBV24-1 and J is TRBJ1-1, with a weak D call TRBD1 (5 bases). V dropped 2 bases and J dropped 1 base, with 7 bases sitting between them. CDR1 KGHDR and CDR2 SFDVKD come from the germline V gene. CDR3 size: 14 residues. The CDR3 nucleotides are TGTGCCACCAGTGATTCCCAGGGGAACACTGAAGCTTTCTTT. This encodes CATSDSQGNTEAFF.

The chain couples TRBV28 to TRBJ1-2, with 7 bases fitting TRBD1. This CDR3 is built from 16 residues. Losses at the gene ends were 6 bases for V and 3 bases for J; bases not matched to a gene: 13. Germline CDR1 reads MDHEN; CDR2 reads SYDVKM. CDR3 coding DNA: TGTGCCAGCAGGGGGGTAGGTGTAGGGGGCGACTATGGCTACACCTTC. Translating gives CASRGVGVGGDYGYTF.

The J gene is TRBJ2-3, the V gene TRBV9, with 8 bases fitting TRBD2. Germline trimming cut 0 bases from V and 1 base from J; bases unmatched to any gene: 7. Germline V gene sequence: CDR1 SGDLS, CDR2 YYNGEE. The CDR3 covers 17 residues. CDR3 protein: CASSVAIGRGGTDTQYF. CDR3 nucleotides: TGTGCCAGCAGCGTAGCTATTGGGCGGGGGGGCACAGATACGCAGTATTTT.

The V and J genes are TRBV7-2 and TRBJ1-4, with D uncertain. V was trimmed by 6 bases and J by 3 bases, leaving 11 bases between them. The CDR3 has 14 residues. Germline CDR1 reads SGHTA; CDR2 reads FQGNSA. As DNA, the CDR3 is TGTGCCAGCAGTATAAATTCCCCTAATGAAAAACTGTTTTTT. Protein sequence: CASSINSPNEKLFF.

This chain connects TRBV23-1 to TRBJ2-7, with TRBD1 matching over 12 bases. TRBV23-1 is an open reading frame whose function is uncertain. Trimming took 6 bases from V and 5 from J; bases not matched to a gene: 2. This CDR3 spans 13 amino acids. The CDR3 nucleotides are TGCGCCAGCAGGGGGACAGGGGGCGACGAGCAGTACTTC. Encoded protein: CASRGTGGDEQYF.

V usage is TRBV2 and J usage is TRBJ1-1, with 9 positions matching TRBD1. The junction had 2 bases not matched to a gene; V was cut back by 5 bases and J by 4 bases. CDR3 size: 13 residues. Germline CDR1 SNHLY, CDR2 FYNNEI. The CDR3 spells CASSLQGATEAFF. The CDR3 DNA reads as TGTGCCAGCAGTTTACAGGGGGCCACTGAAGCTTTCTTT.

The chain uses TRBV2 and TRBJ1-2; 10 positions match TRBD1. The CDR3 has 14 residues. Germline V gene data show CDR1 as SNHLY and CDR2 as FYNNEI. Trimming at V came to 6 bases and at J to 1 base, leaving 2 bases not matched to a gene. The CDR3 nucleotides are TGTGCCAGCAGAGGGGACAGGGGTAACTATGGCTACACCTTC. It translates to CASRGDRGNYGYTF.

The V and J genes are TRBV6-1 and TRBJ1-6; the D is unclear. CDR1 is MNHNS, CDR2 SASEGT, per germline. CDR3 size: 13 residues. V dropped 3 bases and J dropped 8 bases, with 8 bases sitting between them. The DNA for the CDR3 is TGTGCCAGCAGTGATAGCCTGGATTCACCCCTCCACTTT. Amino acid sequence: CASSDSLDSPLHF.

The CDR3 spells CSGKDSFFQAFF. Written as DNA, the CDR3 is TGCAGCGGGAAGGACAGTTTCTTCCAGGCTTTCTTT. The chain combines TRBV29-1 with TRBJ1-1, with TRBD1 as a possible D gene (6 bases). This CDR3 is 12 amino acids long. In germline, CDR1 is SQVTM, CDR2 ANQGSEA. The V end lost 7 bases, the J end lost 11 bases, and 20 bases lay between the germline ends.

J is TRBJ1-1 and V is TRBV24-1, with 10 bases lining up with TRBD1. The CDR3 is 14 residues long. CDR1 and CDR2 (germline): KGHDR, SFDVKD. Trimming removed 9 bases from V and 4 bases from J; junction bases left unmatched: 7. CDR3 DNA: TGTGCCACCGTAGGACAGGGGGTTTTCACTGAAGCTTTCTTT. This codes for CATVGQGVFTEAFF.